This is a list of T cell receptor beta chains from one sample in a study of cytomegalovirus exposure and HLA in healthy donors. Sequencing used immunoSEQ multiplex PCR; TCRdb keeps in-frame clones, though not all of them. The sample records over 150,000 clones, over 70% being singletons. The sample comprised PBMCs. The receptors derive from a male donor in good health and CMV-seronegative. Both conserved end residues are trimmed from each CDR3. Fields, in order: J gene, V gene, CDR3 protein.

TRBJ1-3 | TRBV7-9 | ASSFKQSGNTIY
TRBJ2-1 | TRBV14 | ASSSTQSAGGKQF
TRBJ1-5 | TRBV18 | ASSLGTAFSNQPQH
TRBJ2-1 | TRBV19 | ASRMSGRNYWNEQF
TRBJ2-7 | TRBV14 | ASSQGGRSEQY
TRBJ1-2 | TRBV30 | AWSGGQGFHGYT
TRBJ2-7 | TRBV30 | AWRGTVGEQY
TRBJ2-2 | TRBV30 | AWAGTRNTGELF
TRBJ2-1 | TRBV27 | ASSFSRERGGASGSYEQF
TRBJ1-2 | TRBV7-9 | ASSWARDRNYGYT
TRBJ1-1 | TRBV27 | ASSLEALGGRTEAF
TRBJ1-5 | TRBV6-5 | ASSYSRQGNNQPQH
TRBJ2-2 | TRBV4-1 | ASSQVGQVNTGELF
TRBJ1-5 | TRBV6-5 | ASSPRGRQPQH
TRBJ2-5 | TRBV28 | ASNYAAGGETQY
TRBJ2-3 | TRBV5-1 | ASSEGQVYTDTQY
TRBJ2-2 | TRBV11-2 | ASSSGTGGPQTGELF
TRBJ1-5 | TRBV7-9 | ASSRQNQPQH
TRBJ2-2 | TRBV7-8 | ASRGTSGGNGELF